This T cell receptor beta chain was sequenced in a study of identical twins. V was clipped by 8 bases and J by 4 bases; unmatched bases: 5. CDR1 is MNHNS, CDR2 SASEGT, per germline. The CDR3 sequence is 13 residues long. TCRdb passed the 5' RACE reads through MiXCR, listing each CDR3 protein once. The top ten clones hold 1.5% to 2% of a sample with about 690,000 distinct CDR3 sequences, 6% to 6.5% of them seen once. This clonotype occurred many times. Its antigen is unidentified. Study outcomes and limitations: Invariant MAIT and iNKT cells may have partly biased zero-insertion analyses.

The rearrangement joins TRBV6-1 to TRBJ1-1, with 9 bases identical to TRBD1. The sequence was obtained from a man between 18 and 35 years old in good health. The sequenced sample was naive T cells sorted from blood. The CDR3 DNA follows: TGTGCCAGCCGGGACAGGGCCTTCACTGAAGCTTTCTTT. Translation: CASRDRAFTEAFF.